This T cell receptor (beta chain) was captured in a study of T cells in localized non-small cell lung cancer. Findings and limits, study-wide: Multi-region tumor sequencing was not done, so intratumor heterogeneity could not be excluded.

As concerns this clone: Its antigen is unknown.

Germline CDR1 SGHNT, CDR2 YENEEA. The ends lost 2 bases at V and 1 base at J; junction bases unmatched: 2. The CDR3 has 15 amino acids. Sequencing used immunoSEQ multiplex PCR; TCRdb keeps in-frame clones, though not all of them. The sample yields fewer than 40,000 clones, 78% seen once. The chain combines TRBV11-3 with TRBJ2-3, with 8 bases identical to TRBD2. Here the sequenced sample was peripheral blood, taken before any cancer treatment. The receptor's source is a male donor older than 55 with stage II squamous cell lung carcinoma. CDR3 protein: CASSLILAGTDTQYF. As DNA, the CDR3 is TGTGCCAGCAGCTTAATACTAGCGGGCACAGATACGCAGTATTTT.